One and the same sample provided the 8 T cell receptor beta chains below, sequenced in a study of spatial heterogeneity in lung cancer. As for time point: sample taken at primary tumor resection. TCRdb analysed the 5' RACE reads with MiXCR anew, one entry per CDR3 protein. The top ten hold 25% to 35% of the sample, which has about 38,000 distinct CDR3 sequences, around 7.5% seen once. This specimen was PBMCs, taken at surgery. Receptors were obtained from a male donor with early-stage non-small cell lung cancer.

The chain uses TRBV6-5 and TRBJ1-4; a possible D gene is TRBD1 (6 bases). CDR1 and CDR2 from the germline V gene are MNHEY and SVGAGI. The CDR3 consists of 13 residues. Trimming removed 5 bases at V and 4 bases at J, with 8 bases between. CDR3 nucleotide sequence: TGTGCCAGCAGTGGACAGCTTAATGAAAAACTGTTTTTT. This sequence encodes CASSGQLNEKLFF.

This clonotype was observed a handful of times. With a much larger clone just one base away, this may be a read error. This sequence joins TRBV12-3 or TRBV12-4 and TRBJ2-3; no firm D call. The J call may be wrong; the DNA end is better matched by TRBJ1-5. The CDR3 is 13 residues long. CDR3 sequence (DNA): TGTGCCAGCAGTTGGACGCCCACAGATACGCAGCATTTT. Its protein is CASSWTPTDTQHF.

The gene calls are TRBV20-1 and TRBJ2-7; D is possibly TRBD1 (8 bases). This CDR3 contains 17 residues. V dropped 3 bases and J dropped 2 bases, with 23 bases sitting between them. Germline V gene data show CDR1 as DFQATT and CDR2 as SNEGSKA (reference sequence). CDR3 loop: CSARGGRGQGLTYEQYF. In DNA, the CDR3 is TGCAGTGCTAGGGGCGGTCGAGGACAGGGACTAACCTACGAGCAGTACTTC.

The sample holds a few counts of this clonotype. CDR3 sequence reads: CASSDSGNTIYF. The CDR3, as DNA: TGTGCCAGCAGTGACTCTGGAAACACCATATATTTT. V gene TRBV2 combines with J gene TRBJ1-3; no definite D call. Trimming shortened V by 3 bases and J by 0 bases, and 0 bases separated the two germline ends. CDR1 SNHLY and CDR2 FYNNEI come from the germline V gene. CDR3 length: 12 amino acids.

The sample holds many counts of this clonotype. The V call is TRBV7-9, the J call TRBJ2-3; D gene ambiguous. From germline, CDR1 is SEHNR and CDR2 FQNEAQ (reference sequence). The CDR3 is 16 amino acids. V dropped 1 base and J dropped 2 bases, with 13 bases sitting between them. The CDR3 coding sequence is TGTGCCAGCAGCTTAGGGCTGGCGGATGCCACAGATACGCAGTATTTT. Its protein is CASSLGLADATDTQYF.

This clonotype ranks as medium-sized. The chain has TRBV4-2 and TRBJ2-1; D may be TRBD2 (6 bases). This CDR3 has 16 amino acids. Germline CDR1 is LGHNA and CDR2 is YNFKEQ. V gave up 0 bases and J gave up 4 bases, with 13 bases separating them. CDR3 loop: CASSQDAGRLYNEQFF. In DNA, the CDR3 is TGTGCCAGCAGCCAAGACGCAGGGAGGTTATACAATGAGCAGTTCTTC.

This clonotype was seen ten or more times. The genes are TRBV20-1 and TRBJ1-6, with a weak D call TRBD1 (6 bases). This CDR3 has 13 residues. V was trimmed by 2 bases and J by 8 bases, leaving 10 bases between them. Germline-derived CDR1 and CDR2 are DFQATT and SNEGSKA (reference sequence). The CDR3 sequence: CSARQGIDSPLHF. CDR3 in DNA: TGCAGTGCTAGACAGGGGATTGATTCACCCCTCCACTTT.

The sample holds a few counts of this clonotype. The chain recombines TRBV24-1 with TRBJ2-5, with 7 bases matching TRBD2. The CDR3 loop spans 14 amino acids. V dropped 5 bases and J dropped 2; count of bases not matched to a gene: 4. CDR1 and CDR2 (germline): KGHDR, SFDVKD. The CDR3 coding sequence is TGTGCCACCAGTGGTAGCGGGCCGCAAGAGACCCAGTACTTC. Amino acid sequence: CATSGSGPQETQYF.